The rows below give T cell receptor beta chains drawn from one sample of a study of cytomegalovirus exposure and HLA in healthy donors. TCRdb's table, derived via immunoSEQ multiplex PCR, lists solely in-frame clones and lacks some. The table shows 130,000 or so clones, with roughly 80% occurring only once. Material for sequencing was PBMCs. These TCRs come from a male donor in good health and CMV-seronegative. Both conserved end residues are part of each CDR3. D genes are given only for firm matches. Rows may omit the clone size; those that give it use once, few, many or a size class.

DNA: TGTGCCAGCAAGGACAGGTTGAACACCGGGGAGCTGTTTTTT
CDR3: CASKDRLNTGELFF
V: TRBV7-2
J: TRBJ2-2
D: TRBD1
size: .

DNA: TGTGCCAACAGTTCGAGGAGGTCGTCATCATCCTACGAGCAGTACTTC
CDR3: CANSSRRSSSSYEQYF
V: TRBV28
J: TRBJ2-7
D: .
size: .

DNA: TGTGCCAGCAGCTTAGGGGTTGGGCCCTACAATGAGCAGTTCTTC
CDR3: CASSLGVGPYNEQFF
V: TRBV7-9
J: TRBJ2-1
D: .
size: .

DNA: TGTGCCTGGAGTGTACGTCCGGGGAAGGAGACCCAGTACTTC
CDR3: CAWSVRPGKETQYF
V: TRBV30
J: TRBJ2-5
D: .
size: once

DNA: TGTGCCAGCAGTTTAAAGGGGACAGGGGTTGGGTATGGCTACACCTTC
CDR3: CASSLKGTGVGYGYTF
V: TRBV27
J: TRBJ1-2
D: TRBD1
size: .

DNA: TGCGCCAGCAGTTTAGCGGGGGAGCCCCCAGATACGCAGTATTTT
CDR3: CASSLAGEPPDTQYF
V: TRBV10-2
J: TRBJ2-3
D: TRBD2
size: once

DNA: TGTGCCAGCAGCTCAGGACTCCACAATGAGCAGTTCTTC
CDR3: CASSSGLHNEQFF
V: TRBV11-2
J: TRBJ2-1
D: .
size: .

DNA: TGTGCCAGCAGCTTAATGTTTCCCACTACTAGCAGACAAGAGACCCAGTACTTC
CDR3: CASSLMFPTTSRQETQYF
V: TRBV7-8
J: TRBJ2-5
D: .
size: .

DNA: TGTGCCAGCAGCCTGGCCCCCGCGGGAGTAGTGTCCGGGGAGCTGTTTTTT
CDR3: CASSLAPAGVVSGELFF
V: TRBV7-9
J: TRBJ2-2
D: TRBD2
size: .

DNA: TGTGCCAGCAGCTTAGCGCTAATTGGGACAGATTCCTACGAGCAGTACTTC
CDR3: CASSLALIGTDSYEQYF
V: TRBV7-8
J: TRBJ2-7
D: TRBD1
size: .

DNA: TGCGCCAGCAGCCAAGCGGCGGTTCAACTAGCGGGGGGGCAGAAGACCCAGTACTTC
CDR3: CASSQAAVQLAGGQKTQYF
V: TRBV4-3
J: TRBJ2-5
D: TRBD2
size: .

DNA: TGTGCCAGCAGTGGGAGGACTACAAGGGGCAATCAGCCCCAGCATTTT
CDR3: CASSGRTTRGNQPQHF
V: TRBV28
J: TRBJ1-5
D: .
size: .

DNA: TGCGCCAGCAGCTTGGCTGGGACAGGGCGAAACGGGGAGCTGTTTTTT
CDR3: CASSLAGTGRNGELFF
V: TRBV5-1
J: TRBJ2-2
D: TRBD1
size: .

DNA: TGCAGTGAGCAGGGGCACCAGCCCCAGCATTTT
CDR3: CSEQGHQPQHF
V: TRBV20-1
J: TRBJ1-5
D: .
size: .

DNA: TGCGCCAGCAGCCAAGATCAGGTGACAGGGAATGAAAAACTGTTTTTT
CDR3: CASSQDQVTGNEKLFF
V: TRBV4-3
J: TRBJ1-4
D: TRBD1
size: .

DNA: TGTGCCACCCGCGGCGGGGCCTACGAGCAGTACTTC
CDR3: CATRGGAYEQYF
V: TRBV19
J: TRBJ2-7
D: .
size: .

DNA: TGTGCCAGCAGCTTAAATTATACTTGCCTAGCGGGAGGGTATTCCTACGAGCAGTACTTC
CDR3: CASSLNYTCLAGGYSYEQYF
V: TRBV7-3
J: TRBJ2-7
D: TRBD2
size: .

DNA: TGTGCCAGCAGCGATGCCGGAAGGAGGGACGAGCAGTACTTC
CDR3: CASSDAGRRDEQYF
V: TRBV5-6
J: TRBJ2-7
D: .
size: once

DNA: TGTGCCATCAGCCTGGACAGGGGGTTATCGACTGAAGCTTTCTTT
CDR3: CAISLDRGLSTEAFF
V: TRBV10-3
J: TRBJ1-1
D: TRBD1
size: .

DNA: TGTGCCAGCAGCAAAGGCGAACTCATGGTATACGTCGACGAGCAGTACTTC
CDR3: CASSKGELMVYVDEQYF
V: TRBV21-1
J: TRBJ2-7
D: .
size: .

DNA: TGTGCCAGCAGCGTAGGCGGCTCCTCCTACGAGCAGTACTTC
CDR3: CASSVGGSSYEQYF
V: TRBV9
J: TRBJ2-7
D: .
size: .

DNA: TGTGCCAGCAAGACTAGCGGGGGGGCTGGTACCGGGGAGCTGTTTTTT
CDR3: CASKTSGGAGTGELFF
V: TRBV7-8
J: TRBJ2-2
D: TRBD2
size: .

DNA: TGTGCCAGCAGTTACCTCACAAGAGAAAAACTGTTTTTT
CDR3: CASSYLTREKLFF
V: TRBV6-5
J: TRBJ1-4
D: .
size: .

DNA: TGCGCCAGCAGCTTGGCCCCTAGCGGGGGCACAGATACGCAGTATTTT
CDR3: CASSLAPSGGTDTQYF
V: TRBV5-1
J: TRBJ2-3
D: TRBD2
size: few

DNA: TGTGCCAGCTCACCGACAGAGAGCTCCTACGAGCAGTACTTC
CDR3: CASSPTESSYEQYF
V: TRBV18
J: TRBJ2-7
D: .
size: .

DNA: TGTGCCACCTCCCCCGGACGGGGCTACAATGAGCAGTTCTTC
CDR3: CATSPGRGYNEQFF
V: TRBV18
J: TRBJ2-1
D: .
size: .

DNA: TGCGCCAGCAGCCAAGAAGGGACAGGGCAGGGCATTCAGTACTTC
CDR3: CASSQEGTGQGIQYF
V: TRBV4-1
J: TRBJ2-4
D: TRBD1
size: .

DNA: TGCGCCAGCAGCCAAGATATAGGGGGCGGGGAAGAGACCCAGTACTTC
CDR3: CASSQDIGGGEETQYF
V: TRBV4-3
J: TRBJ2-5
D: .
size: .

DNA: TGTGCCTGGAGTGTAACGGGGGGGGCCAGAGAGACCCAGTACTTC
CDR3: CAWSVTGGARETQYF
V: TRBV30
J: TRBJ2-5
D: TRBD2
size: .

DNA: TGCGCCAGCAGTGAGTTGGATACGCAGTATTTT
CDR3: CASSELDTQYF
V: TRBV5-1
J: TRBJ2-3
D: .
size: few

DNA: TGTGCCATCAAGTCATCAGGTATTAGTTCGGATGGCTACACCTTC
CDR3: CAIKSSGISSDGYTF
V: TRBV10-3
J: TRBJ1-2
D: .
size: .

DNA: TGTGCCAGTAGTATACCGGGACTAGCGGGAGGGACTAGCACAGATACGCAGTATTTT
CDR3: CASSIPGLAGGTSTDTQYF
V: TRBV19
J: TRBJ2-3
D: TRBD2
size: .

DNA: TGTGCCAGCAGTTCACAGGGGGCTGGGGACACTGAAGCTTTCTTT
CDR3: CASSSQGAGDTEAFF
V: TRBV27
J: TRBJ1-1
D: TRBD1
size: .